Listed below are T cell receptor beta chains from one sample, sequenced in a study of long-term antiretroviral therapy in people with HIV. Libraries were prepared by immunoSEQ multiplex PCR; TCRdb keeps only in-frame clonotypes and omits some of them. The sample shows some 21,000 clones, 65% to 85% of them seen only once. Specimen: unsorted PBMCs, collected about 21 months before starting antiretroviral therapy. These receptors were collected from a woman aged 40-49 years with HIV. CDR3s leave out the opening cysteine and the closing phenylalanine or tryptophan.

V gene: TRBV7-8
CDR3 protein: ASSFNTVDTQY

V gene: TRBV5-1
CDR3 protein: ASSSQEGSTDTQY

V gene: TRBV2
CDR3 protein: ASREGGQGSGNTIY

V gene: TRBV7-9
CDR3 protein: ASSLVLGFVGYT

V gene: TRBV7-9
CDR3 protein: ASSLTRGNFEAF

V gene: TRBV18
CDR3 protein: ASSNTGRTQETQY

V gene: TRBV7-9
CDR3 protein: ASSFGTVSSYEQY

V gene: TRBV4-1
CDR3 protein: ASSQKAGVNTEAF

V gene: TRBV2
CDR3 protein: ASSNFGQGGNGYT

V gene: TRBV2
CDR3 protein: ASSSLDAEPHRYGYT

V gene: TRBV29-1
CDR3 protein: SVELYTTYGYT

V gene: TRBV28
CDR3 protein: ASIWGRVGTEAF

V gene: TRBV7-9
CDR3 protein: ASRSTGHIYEQY

V gene: TRBV27
CDR3 protein: ASRDRDSIYEQY

V gene: TRBV19
CDR3 protein: ASSIGGWGYTEAF

V gene: TRBV10-1
CDR3 protein: ASSRGDSINEQF

V gene: TRBV10-2
CDR3 protein: ASRGTGSGYT

V gene: TRBV6-5
CDR3 protein: ASWEKGNTGELF

V gene: TRBV6-1
CDR3 protein: ASRTRGSYEQY